The rows below give T cell receptor beta chains drawn from one sample of a study of T-cell reconstitution after alpha-beta-depleted transplantation in children. MiXCR was run by TCRdb on the PCR reads, yielding one entry per CDR3 protein. The sample holds 250,000 to 300,000 distinct CDR3 sequences, more than 9% seen once. Here the sequenced sample was peripheral blood, taken 180 days after TCRalphabeta/CD19-depleted stem cell transplant. All receptors derive from a male patient between 2 and 15 years old who had a stem cell transplant for chronic granulomatous disease, so the T cells may come from the graft donor. Each CDR3 is given with its conserved first and last residue. Fields, in order: CDR3 DNA, CDR3 protein, clone size, V gene, D gene, J gene. D genes are given only for firm matches. The size field is filled for only some rows; it gives once, few, many or a size class.

TGTGCCAGCACTTTAGGGGCTGGGCAGTTCTTC,CASTLGAGQFF,many,TRBV12-3/TRBV12-4,-,TRBJ2-1
TGTGCCAGCAGCTTAGACAGGACCTTTTCCTACGAGCAGTACTTC,CASSLDRTFSYEQYF,many,TRBV7-2,-,TRBJ2-7
TGTGCCAGCAGCACAGGGAATTCCTACAATGAGCAGTTCTTC,CASSTGNSYNEQFF,many,TRBV27,-,TRBJ2-1
TGTGCCAGCAGTTACCCGGGTGAGCAGTTCTTC,CASSYPGEQFF,many,TRBV6-5,-,TRBJ2-1
TGTGCCAGCAGCTTAGTCGCTGGGCTAGCGGGAGCTTACGAGCAGTACTTC,CASSLVAGLAGAYEQYF,many,TRBV7-6,TRBD2,TRBJ2-7
TGCGCCAGCAGCACCCACACTGAAGCTTTCTTT,CASSTHTEAFF,many,TRBV5-1,-,TRBJ1-1
TGTGCCAGCAGCCAGCACAAATGGTCGGGAAATTCACCCCTCCACTTT,CASSQHKWSGNSPLHF,many,TRBV7-2,-,TRBJ1-6
TGTGCCAGCAGTTTACCCGGGACAGGGGGCCTTGGCACAGATACGCAGTATTTT,CASSLPGTGGLGTDTQYF,few,TRBV28,TRBD1,TRBJ2-3
TGTGCCAGCAGTTTAATACCCGGGGACAGACCTTATAGCAATCAGCCCCAGCATTTT,CASSLIPGDRPYSNQPQHF,many,TRBV6-2/TRBV6-3,TRBD1,TRBJ1-5
TGTGCCAGCAGCCAAGATGGGGTCTATGGCTACACCTTC,CASSQDGVYGYTF,many,TRBV3-1,-,TRBJ1-2
TGTGCCAGCAGCCGACGAGGACAGGGCCAAGAGACCCAGTACTTC,CASSRRGQGQETQYF,many,TRBV16,TRBD1,TRBJ2-5
TGCGCCAGCAGATCCGGGAGCGCTGAAGCTTTCTTT,CASRSGSAEAFF,many,TRBV5-1,-,TRBJ1-1
TGTGCCAGCAGCCCTCCGACAAGGCTGCACTATGGCTACACCTTC,CASSPPTRLHYGYTF,many,TRBV7-9,-,TRBJ1-2
TGTGCCAGTAGTAAAACAGGGGGCTCCGACGAGCAGTACTTC,CASSKTGGSDEQYF,many,TRBV19,TRBD1,TRBJ2-7
TGTGCCAGCAGCATTGGGTGCGAGCAGTACTTC,CASSIGCEQYF,-,TRBV5-5,-,TRBJ2-7
TGTGCCAGCAAAATGGGAACAGGGAGGGTTGCGGCTTTCTTT,CASKMGTGRVAAFF,-,TRBV28,-,TRBJ1-1
TGTGCCATCAGGGGACCCACTGAAGCTTTCTTT,CAIRGPTEAFF,many,TRBV10-3,-,TRBJ1-1
TGTGCCAGCAGCGGAATACAATTTGGGGTTAACAATGAGCAGTTCTTC,CASSGIQFGVNNEQFF,many,TRBV5-6,-,TRBJ2-1
TGTGCCAGCAGCGCCCAGGGATTGGCGGTCACAGATACGCAGTATTTT,CASSAQGLAVTDTQYF,many,TRBV5-6,-,TRBJ2-3
TGTGCCAGCAGCCAGGGGAGGGGCTGGTATTCACCCCTCCACTTT,CASSQGRGWYSPLHF,many,TRBV3-1,-,TRBJ1-6
TGCGCCAGCAGCCAAGAGAGTGGAAGGGTGGGGGGTACGCAGTATTTT,CASSQESGRVGGTQYF,many,TRBV4-3,-,TRBJ2-3
TGCGCCAGCAGCTTGGGCGGGCAGAACTATGGCTACACCTTC,CASSLGGQNYGYTF,many,TRBV5-1,-,TRBJ1-2
TGCGCCAGCAGCCCGGGACTAGCGGACGTGGTGTACTTC,CASSPGLADVVYF,many,TRBV5-1,TRBD2,TRBJ2-7
TGTGCCTGGAGTGTAGCACCTCCTCCGGGGATAGGGTACAATGAGCAGTTCTTC,CAWSVAPPPGIGYNEQFF,-,TRBV30,-,TRBJ2-1
TGTGCCAGCAGCGGGACGTACCCTCCCCAAGAGACCCAGTACTTC,CASSGTYPPQETQYF,-,TRBV6-2/TRBV6-3,-,TRBJ2-5
TGTGCCAGTCTCGGGGGAGTGGGTGAGCAGTTCTTC,CASLGGVGEQFF,few,TRBV19,-,TRBJ2-1
TGCAGCGCCGGGCCCCAAGAGACCCAGTACTTC,CSAGPQETQYF,many,TRBV29-1,-,TRBJ2-5
TGTGCCAGCGGCGGGATCCCCGGGTATGGCTACACCTTC,CASGGIPGYGYTF,many,TRBV12-3/TRBV12-4,-,TRBJ1-2
TGTGCCAGTAACCGCCGGGGGCCAGTAAGTGAGCAGTTCTTC,CASNRRGPVSEQFF,few,TRBV19,-,TRBJ2-1
TGTGCCTGCAGCCGAAGGGGAGTTTGGGACAGAGCCTACGAGCAGTACTTC,CACSRRGVWDRAYEQYF,-,TRBV3-1,TRBD1,TRBJ2-7
TGCAGTGCGCAGAGTTTACTAGCGGGGGCCAAAAACATTCAGTACTTC,CSAQSLLAGAKNIQYF,many,TRBV20-1,TRBD2,TRBJ2-4
TGTGCCAGCAGCTTTGGCGGTAGCACCGGGGAGCTGTTTTTT,CASSFGGSTGELFF,many,TRBV7-9,-,TRBJ2-2
TGTGCCAGCCGAGCCAACGAGGGTGGGAGCACTGAAGCTTTCTTT,CASRANEGGSTEAFF,many,TRBV7-9,-,TRBJ1-1
TGCGCCAGCAGCCCACCGGGGGTCTCGAACACTGAAGCTTTCTTT,CASSPPGVSNTEAFF,many,TRBV4-1,-,TRBJ1-1
TGCGCCAGCAGCCCGCGGAGAGCGGGAGCGGGCGATACGCAGTATTTT,CASSPRRAGAGDTQYF,many,TRBV5-1,TRBD2,TRBJ2-3
TGCGCCAGCAGCTTGGAAGGCGGGACACCATCCTACGAGCAGTACTTC,CASSLEGGTPSYEQYF,many,TRBV5-1,-,TRBJ2-7
TGCAGTGCTAGAGTTACAGGGGGCGCCGAGACCCAGTACTTC,CSARVTGGAETQYF,many,TRBV20-1,TRBD1,TRBJ2-5
TGTGCCAGCAGTTATAGCGGGAGGGGCGCAGATACGCAGTATTTT,CASSYSGRGADTQYF,-,TRBV5-4,TRBD2,TRBJ2-3
TGTGCCAGCATGCAGGGGGCGAACACTGAAGCTTTCTTT,CASMQGANTEAFF,many,TRBV25-1,TRBD1,TRBJ1-1
TGCAGTGCCAGGGTTAGCGGGAGTTACGAGCAGTACTTC,CSARVSGSYEQYF,many,TRBV20-1,TRBD2,TRBJ2-7
TGTGCCAGCAGCGTGGACAGGGGACGGTACAATGAGCAGTTCTTC,CASSVDRGRYNEQFF,many,TRBV5-6,TRBD1,TRBJ2-1
TGTGCCAGCAGCCAAAGTGGACGGGAGGCGGGAAATGAGCAGTTCTTC,CASSQSGREAGNEQFF,many,TRBV4-2,TRBD2,TRBJ2-1
TGTGCCAGCAAGCGACAGTTTGTCAACATTCAGTACTTC,CASKRQFVNIQYF,few,TRBV28,-,TRBJ2-4
TGTGCCAGCAGTCCCGGGACTAGCGCCTACAATGAGCAGTTCTTC,CASSPGTSAYNEQFF,few,TRBV7-2,TRBD2,TRBJ2-1
TGTGCCAGCGTTCAGGGCAGGAGTTTGATAAATGAGCAGTTCTTC,CASVQGRSLINEQFF,many,TRBV5-6,-,TRBJ2-1
TGCAGTGCTAAGGAGGGGGGCCCAGAGCTGTTTTTT,CSAKEGGPELFF,many,TRBV20-1,-,TRBJ2-2
TGTGCCAGCAGCTTGACCTGGGGCAGCAGGGCCTACGAGCAGTACTTC,CASSLTWGSRAYEQYF,many,TRBV7-9,-,TRBJ2-7
TGCAGTGCACCGGGACATTCACGTAATTCACCCCTCCACTTT,CSAPGHSRNSPLHF,many,TRBV20-1,-,TRBJ1-6
TGCAGTGGTCAGCGGGAGTTCGTCGGGGAGCTGTTTTTT,CSGQREFVGELFF,few,TRBV20-1,TRBD2,TRBJ2-2
TGTGCCAGCAGTTTAGGGGGACAGGAGAATGAAAAACTGTTTTTT,CASSLGGQENEKLFF,many,TRBV28,TRBD1,TRBJ1-4
TGTGCCAACAGCCAAGGGACTCTAGCGGTGGGCCCCCCCTACAATGAGCAGTTCTTC,CANSQGTLAVGPPYNEQFF,-,TRBV21-1,-,TRBJ2-1
TGCGCCAGCAGCTCCCAGACTAGTCAGAGTGAGCAGTTCTTC,CASSSQTSQSEQFF,many,TRBV5-1,-,TRBJ2-1
TGTGCCAGCAGCAAGAGGGTACGACTAGCGGGAAACAAAAACATTCAGTACTTC,CASSKRVRLAGNKNIQYF,-,TRBV21-1,-,TRBJ2-4
TGTGCCAGTAGTATACAGGGCACCGGGGAGCTGTTTTTT,CASSIQGTGELFF,many,TRBV19,-,TRBJ2-2
TGTGCCAGCAGCAACCGGAGTAACGGGGAGCTGTTTTTT,CASSNRSNGELFF,-,TRBV14,-,TRBJ2-2
TGTGCCAGCTCACCTTTACAGGGGGTGATAGAAGCTTTCTTT,CASSPLQGVIEAFF,-,TRBV18,TRBD1,TRBJ1-1
TGCAGCGCCCTAACCTCCTCCGGGACAGGGGGCTTCACCGGGGAGCTGTTTTTT,CSALTSSGTGGFTGELFF,-,TRBV29-1,TRBD1,TRBJ2-2
TGTGCCAGCAGCTCCGGTAAGGCGGGGGTCACTGAAGCTTTCTTT,CASSSGKAGVTEAFF,many,TRBV12-3/TRBV12-4,-,TRBJ1-1
TGTGCCTGGGGAGGGAGGGCCGGTGAGCAGTTCTTC,CAWGGRAGEQFF,many,TRBV7-9,TRBD2,TRBJ2-1